This is a list of T cell receptor beta chains from one sample in a study of blood T cell repertoires in COVID-19. Some clones are missing from TCRdb's copy, which holds only in-frame ones; the method was immunoSEQ multiplex PCR. The sample includes roughly 140,000 clones, around four fifths of them seen just once. The sequencing sample was made of PBMCs or T cells enriched from blood (not recorded which). The receptors come from a woman between 35 and 50 years old who had recovered from COVID-19. Both conserved end residues are part of each CDR3. A D gene is named only where the DNA matches it firmly. Clone size, where shown, is once, few, many, or a class for clones that have expanded.

TRBV5-1,.,.,TRBJ1-2,CASSPRGRGGNYGYTF,TGCGCCAGCAGCCCCCGGGGAAGGGGGGGAAACTATGGCTACACCTTC
TRBV11-2,.,TRBD1,TRBJ2-2,CASSWGDRGKADTGELFF,TGTGCCAGCAGCTGGGGTGACAGGGGTAAAGCAGATACCGGGGAGCTGTTTTTT
TRBV5-4,once,.,TRBJ2-1,CASSFKQGRNNEQFF,TGTGCCAGCAGCTTTAAACAGGGTCGAAACAATGAGCAGTTCTTC
TRBV4-2,.,TRBD2,TRBJ2-5,CASRPGTSRQETQYF,TGTGCCAGCAGACCCGGGACTAGCAGACAAGAGACCCAGTACTTC
TRBV13,.,TRBD1,TRBJ1-6,CASTLGTVNSPLHF,TGTGCCAGCACTTTAGGGACAGTGAATTCACCCCTCCACTTT
TRBV6-5,.,.,TRBJ2-3,CASGQYTDTQYF,TGTGCCAGCGGACAGTACACAGATACGCAGTATTTT
TRBV6-5,.,.,TRBJ1-1,CASRREDRNLLRAFF,TGTGCCAGCAGGAGGGAAGACAGGAATTTATTAAGGGCTTTCTTT
TRBV30,.,.,TRBJ1-2,CAWSLGTNGYTF,TGTGCCTGGAGTCTCGGGACAAACGGCTACACCTTC
TRBV5-1,.,.,TRBJ2-1,CASRGQSYNEQFF,TGCGCCAGCAGAGGACAGTCATACAATGAGCAGTTCTTC
TRBV9,.,TRBD2,TRBJ2-2,CASTGRGSNRFTGELFF,TGTGCCAGCACCGGGCGGGGGTCTAACCGGTTCACCGGGGAGCTGTTTTTT
TRBV5-1,.,.,TRBJ1-5,CASSLDGGNQPQHF,TGCGCCAGCAGCTTGGACGGGGGCAATCAGCCCCAGCATTTT
TRBV12-3/TRBV12-4,.,.,TRBJ1-5,CASSLQGNQPQHF,TGTGCCAGCAGTTTACAGGGCAATCAGCCCCAGCATTTT
TRBV7-3,.,TRBD2,TRBJ2-3,CASSPGLAASTDTQYF,TGTGCCAGCAGCCCCGGACTAGCGGCTAGCACAGATACGCAGTATTTT
TRBV5-4,.,.,TRBJ1-1,CASSQDSPEAFF,TGTGCCAGCAGCCAGGACAGTCCTGAAGCTTTCTTT
TRBV5-4,.,.,TRBJ2-3,CASSLEHRGADTQYF,TGTGCCAGCAGCTTGGAGCATAGGGGCGCAGATACGCAGTATTTT
TRBV2,.,.,TRBJ1-1,CASNAGLLSEAFF,TGTGCCAGCAACGCAGGGCTTCTCTCCGAAGCTTTCTTT
TRBV7-9,.,TRBD1,TRBJ1-1,CASSTLPGQGNTEAFF,TGTGCCAGCAGCACTCTCCCGGGACAGGGTAACACTGAAGCTTTCTTT
TRBV5-6,.,.,TRBJ2-2,CASSWRVAGELFF,TGTGCCAGCAGTTGGCGGGTGGCCGGGGAGCTGTTTTTT
TRBV4-1,.,.,TRBJ1-3,CASSQTTGNTIYF,TGCGCCAGCAGCCAAACTACAGGAAACACCATATATTTT
TRBV19,.,.,TRBJ2-2,CASKVDSVIAGELFF,TGTGCCAGTAAGGTCGACAGCGTGATCGCCGGGGAGCTGTTTTTT
TRBV5-1,.,TRBD2,TRBJ2-1,CASSWTSTNEQFF,TGCGCCAGCAGCTGGACTAGTACCAATGAGCAGTTCTTC
TRBV4-2,.,TRBD1,TRBJ1-4,CASSQGRQGKVEKLFF,TGTGCCAGCAGCCAAGGGAGACAGGGCAAGGTTGAAAAACTGTTTTTT
TRBV5-6,.,TRBD1,TRBJ1-4,CASSLLMDRGEEKLFF,TGTGCCAGCAGCTTGTTAATGGACAGGGGTGAGGAAAAACTGTTTTTT
TRBV19,.,.,TRBJ1-1,CASSPQTGTNTEAFF,TGTGCCAGTAGTCCCCAGACAGGAACGAACACTGAAGCTTTCTTT
TRBV3-1/TRBV3-2,.,TRBD1,TRBJ1-1,CASSSPGQGVTEAFF,TGTGCCAGCAGCTCACCGGGACAGGGAGTGACTGAAGCTTTCTTT
TRBV30,.,.,TRBJ1-3,CAWSLRVAGVSGNTIYF,TGTGCCTGGAGTCTAAGGGTGGCGGGAGTCTCTGGAAACACCATATATTTT
TRBV29-1,.,TRBD1,TRBJ2-2,CSVEDPGTGDTGELFF,TGCAGCGTTGAAGACCCCGGGACAGGGGACACCGGGGAGCTGTTTTTT
TRBV6-1,few,TRBD1,TRBJ1-1,CASSEQQGPEVFF,TGTGCCAGCAGTGAACAACAGGGGCCCGAGGTTTTCTTT
TRBV19,.,TRBD1,TRBJ2-1,CASSAGQGNEQFF,TGTGCCAGTAGTGCAGGACAGGGGAATGAGCAGTTCTTC
TRBV18,.,.,TRBJ1-1,CASSPSFDTEAFF,TGTGCCAGCTCACCATCTTTCGACACTGAAGCTTTCTTT
TRBV5-1,.,TRBD1,TRBJ1-2,CASSSGQGANYGYTF,TGCGCCAGCAGCTCGGGACAGGGGGCGAACTATGGCTACACCTTC
TRBV7-3,once,TRBD1,TRBJ1-2,CASSLTGGQANGYTF,TGTGCCAGCAGCTTAACGGGGGGACAGGCTAATGGCTACACCTTC
TRBV21-1,.,.,TRBJ2-1,CASSKGESGLAGVLNEQFF,TGTGCCAGCAGCAAAGGAGAAAGCGGACTAGCGGGAGTTCTCAATGAGCAGTTCTTC
TRBV3-1/TRBV3-2,.,.,TRBJ2-2,CASSQDPASALFF,TGTGCCAGCAGCCAAGATCCGGCTAGCGCGCTGTTTTTT
TRBV5-1,.,TRBD1,TRBJ2-7,CASSARDSSYEQYF,TGCGCCAGCAGCGCCCGGGACAGCTCCTACGAGCAGTACTTC
TRBV20-1,few,.,TRBJ2-7,CSATGLDEQYF,TGCAGTGCAACAGGGTTGGACGAGCAGTACTTC
TRBV5-1,.,TRBD2,TRBJ2-7,CASTPFPQRGYEQYF,TGCGCCAGCACCCCATTCCCCCAGCGGGGCTACGAGCAGTACTTC
TRBV18,once,TRBD1,TRBJ1-2,CASSRTGNYGYTF,TGTGCCAGCTCACGGACAGGGAACTATGGCTACACCTTC
TRBV6-5,.,.,TRBJ1-1,CASRMNRVMTEAFF,TGTGCCAGCAGGATGAACAGGGTTATGACTGAAGCTTTCTTT
TRBV24-1,.,.,TRBJ1-4,CATSDIVDRPLATNEKLFF,TGTGCCACCAGTGATATCGTCGACAGGCCCCTTGCAACTAATGAAAAACTGTTTTTT
TRBV7-9,.,TRBD1,TRBJ1-1,CASSSQQGAREAFF,TGTGCCAGCAGCTCTCAACAGGGGGCGCGGGAAGCTTTCTTT
TRBV5-4,.,TRBD2,TRBJ2-1,CASSSPSSGSSYNEQFF,TGTGCCAGCAGCTCTCCTTCTAGCGGGTCCTCCTACAATGAGCAGTTCTTC
TRBV10-2,.,.,TRBJ2-5,CASSETAAGGETQYF,TGCGCCAGCAGTGAGACAGCGGCAGGAGGAGAGACCCAGTACTTC
TRBV9,.,.,TRBJ1-6,CASSVGGTNSPLHF,TGTGCCAGCAGCGTAGGAGGTACGAATTCACCCCTCCACTTT
TRBV6-5,.,.,TRBJ2-1,CASSPGGLNEQFF,TGTGCCAGCAGTCCCGGGGGACTCAATGAGCAGTTCTTC
TRBV5-6,few,.,TRBJ1-3,CASSRPQGVGRNTIYF,TGTGCCAGCAGCAGGCCACAGGGAGTGGGGCGAAACACCATATATTTT